The rows below give T cell receptor beta chains drawn from one sample of a study of graft-versus-host responses after intestinal transplantation. Their antigen targets remain unknown. This table comes from immunoSEQ multiplex PCR, and its TCRdb copy is limited to in-frame clones, with some not included. In the table there are tens of thousands of clones, approximately 91% of which are singletons. The material was unstimulated CD8+ T cells sorted from spleen or lymph node cells, obtained before transplant. These receptors were taken from a human donor who was the organ donor for an intestinal transplant. CDR3s include the opening cysteine and the closing phenylalanine or tryptophan. Rows give clone size only sometimes, using once, few, many, or a class for an expanded clone.

J	length	size	V	CDR3
TRBJ2-1	14	-	TRBV10-2	CASRGQGAYNEQFF
TRBJ2-3	15	-	TRBV2	CASSEAHREGDTQYF
TRBJ2-1	15	-	TRBV19	CASSISGHDYNEQFF
TRBJ2-7	14	-	TRBV4-1	CASSQVALAYEQYF
TRBJ2-3	13	once	TRBV7-2	CASSFGGPDTQYF
TRBJ2-1	13	few	TRBV28	CASGLADYNEQFF
TRBJ2-2	14	once	TRBV6-5	CASSPGTLTGELFF
TRBJ1-1	12	-	TRBV7-2	CASSLRASEAFF
TRBJ1-5	16	-	TRBV12-2	CASRSYGAGGNQPQHF
TRBJ2-3	15	-	TRBV29-1	CSVEPTGGLGDTQYF
TRBJ2-1	12	-	TRBV7-9	CASSRSSNEQFF
TRBJ2-7	19	-	TRBV28	CASSFTPGLAGDRTYEQYF
TRBJ1-2	14	-	TRBV19	CASSIGTGMGGYTF
TRBJ2-7	15	-	TRBV7-8	CASSLAQVAAHEQYF
TRBJ2-2	17	-	TRBV5-4	CASSREREGRGGGELFF
TRBJ2-1	14	-	TRBV5-6	CASSLDRVYNEQFF
TRBJ2-7	16	-	TRBV5-1	CASSPPYGREDGEQYF
TRBJ2-7	13	-	TRBV10-2	CASNPGQGGEQYF
TRBJ1-4	16	once	TRBV27	CASSLSTSLNNEKLFF
TRBJ2-7	15	few	TRBV4-2	CASSQDQGGSYEQYF
TRBJ1-3	15	few	TRBV5-6	CASSLLPQGGNTIYF
TRBJ2-1	15	-	TRBV28	CASHSGRDVYNEQFF
TRBJ2-7	14	-	TRBV6-1	CASSELAASYEQYF
TRBJ2-7	16	-	TRBV7-6	CASSLDEGTTLGEQYF
TRBJ1-5	16	-	TRBV9	CASSPPPDRENQPQHF
TRBJ2-1	16	-	TRBV13	CASSLVGPGDYNEQFF
TRBJ2-3	14	-	TRBV6-5	CASSYAGPGDTQYF
TRBJ2-7	13	-	TRBV30	CAWSVDTLGEQYF
TRBJ2-5	17	-	TRBV11-2	CASSLGVLRQGQETQYF